This T cell receptor beta chain was captured in a study of blood T cells in healthy people across ages. General study findings and limits: Conclusively comparing naive with antigen-experienced cells was impossible with unsorted PBMCs.

The CDR3 is 16 amino acids. Germline V gene sequence: CDR1 SGHTA, CDR2 FQGNSA. This clonotype was recorded once. What it binds is unknown. Using a J-beta primer mix together with a sample-barcoded 5' primer, a second PCR was run for roughly 6 to 11 cycles. TCRdb ran MiXCR on the 5' RACE reads and lists one entry per CDR3 protein. The sample records roughly 560,000 distinct CDR3 sequences, around 24% being singletons. Peripheral blood, approximately 10 milliliters per donor, was collected. These data were also filed under a second study, of T cells of mothers and their children.

This clonotype originated in a boy aged 10-17 years in good health. The chain is built from TRBV7-2 and TRBJ2-5, with 8 bases identical to TRBD2. Near its end, the DNA agrees better with TRBJ2-1, so the J call may be wrong. Sequencing was performed on blood. CDR3 residues: CASSSTAGAEGNEQFF. CDR3 bases: TGTGCCAGCAGTTCCACAGCGGGGGCTGAGGGTAATGAGCAGTTCTTC.